The 8 T cell receptor beta chains in this list originate from one sample, sequenced in a study of blood T cell repertoires in COVID-19. Profiled with immunoSEQ multiplex PCR; TCRdb holds only in-frame clones, not every one. The table has approximately 240,000 clones, approximately 80% seen once. Sequenced material: peripheral blood. Receptors were obtained from a middle-aged woman with active or convalescent COVID-19.

The CDR3: CATSRGRNDQPQHF. The CDR3 nucleotides are TGTGCCACCTCACGGGGGAGGAATGATCAGCCCCAGCATTTT. This sequence joins TRBV6-5 and TRBJ1-5; D is possibly TRBD1 (5 bases). The CDR3 runs 14 residues. Between the trimmed V and J ends, which lost 10 bases and 5 bases, there was a span of 18 bases. CDR1 MNHEY and CDR2 SVGAGI come from the germline V gene.

The V call is TRBV3-1 (or the pseudogene TRBV3-2), the J call TRBJ2-2; tentative D call: TRBD2 (6 bases). CDR1 and CDR2 from the germline V gene are LGHDT and YNNKEL (reference sequence). The CDR3 consists of 16 residues. The ends were cut back, 1 base at V and 1 base at J, with 10 bases in the middle. For the CDR3, the DNA is TGTGCCAGCAGCCAAGGTAGCGGCTGGAACACCGGGGAGCTGTTTTTT. Its protein is CASSQGSGWNTGELFF.

The chain couples TRBV2 to TRBJ2-7; D remains unclear. Trimming stripped 3 bases from V and 2 bases from J, with 8 bases between. CDR1 and CDR2 from the germline V gene are SNHLY and FYNNEI. The CDR3 extends over 13 amino acids. In nucleotides, the CDR3 is TGTGCCAGCAGTGACCTATTGACCTACGAGCAGTACTTC. Its protein product is CASSDLLTYEQYF.

The rearrangement links TRBV6-1 to TRBJ1-2; possible D gene TRBD1, 6 bases. This CDR3 spans 16 amino acids. The germline V gene has CDR1 MNHNS and CDR2 SASEGT. Trimming shortened V by 1 base and J by 4 bases, and 16 bases separated the two germline ends. CDR3 sequence: CASSEEFTRGPYGYTF. The CDR3 nucleotides read TGTGCCAGCAGTGAAGAATTCACCAGGGGACCCTATGGCTACACCTTC.

The V and J genes are TRBV5-1 and TRBJ2-2, with 9 bases aligning to TRBD1. Germline V gene lookup returns CDR1 SGHRS and CDR2 YFSETQ. The CDR3 runs to 16 residues. The V gene end was trimmed by 4 bases and the J gene end by 2 bases; junction bases not matched to a gene: 6. The chain's CDR3 is CASSQRTGDNTGELFF. CDR3 coding DNA: TGCGCCAGCAGCCAAAGGACAGGGGACAACACCGGGGAGCTGTTTTTT.

This chain joins TRBV28 and TRBJ2-5; perhaps TRBD2 as D (6 bases). CDR1 MDHEN and CDR2 SYDVKM come from the germline V gene. This CDR3 has 17 residues. Deletions cut 5 bases from V and 1 base from J, with 20 bases between. The CDR3 DNA reads as TGTGCCAGCAGTACGAATCACATAGGGACTGTCCAAGAGACCCAGTACTTC. Its translation is CASSTNHIGTVQETQYF.

The rearrangement uses TRBV4-2 and TRBJ1-6; D not certain. The CDR3 is 16 amino acids. The germline V and J ends were trimmed by 0 bases and 7 bases, with 13 bases remaining between them. CDR1 is LGHNA, CDR2 YNFKEQ, per germline. In DNA form, the CDR3 reads TGTGCCAGCAGCCAAGATAGGGAGGGTTTAAATTCACCCCTCCACTTT. As protein: CASSQDREGLNSPLHF.

This clone was counted a single time. This chain joins TRBV19 and TRBJ1-5, with 9 bases aligning to TRBD1. The CDR3 is made up of 16 amino acids. V was clipped by 11 bases and J by 0 bases; unmatched bases: 11. CDR1 is LNHDA and CDR2 is SQIVND in the germline V gene (reference sequence). CDR3 sequence (DNA): TGTGCCGGGGGGGACAGGGCTAACTATAGCAATCAGCCCCAGCATTTT. It yields the protein CAGGDRANYSNQPQHF.